This T cell receptor beta chain was observed in a study of blood T cell repertoires in COVID-19. Here immunoSEQ multiplex PCR was the method, and the copy in TCRdb shows in-frame clones only, minus some. The table has under 200,000 clones, approximately 80% seen once. J lost 6 bases, V lost 8 bases, and 10 bases had no gene match. The CDR3 spans 14 residues. Germline V CDR1 and CDR2: MNHEY, SVGAGI. This clonotype was sampled from a woman aged 60 to 75 with acute or convalescent COVID-19. Material: peripheral blood. The chain couples TRBV6-5 to TRBJ2-3, with 8 bases identical to TRBD1. This chain's CDR3 is CASEKQGAYDTQYF. CDR3 DNA sequence: TGTGCCAGCGAGAAGCAGGGGGCGTATGATACGCAGTATTTT.